These 11 T cell receptor beta chains came from one sample sequenced in a study of vaccination and CD4 T cells after COVID-19 (dated by TCRdb to between 2022 and 2023). Library construction relied on PCR. Instrument used: Illumina iSeq 100. DNA from cultured CD4+ T cells underwent TCR sequencing with the Oncomine TCR Beta short-read assay at the Johns Hopkins FTIC core. TCRdb's own reprocessing of the public reads used fastp at Q25 and MiXCR and kept productive beta chains. All rows with the same CDR3 protein become a single entry with the most common DNA and genes. The sample table contains 15,000 or so distinct CDR3 sequences; only one count was recorded for about 50% of them. The top ten constitute approximately 12% of the sample. The label giving this sample's treatment or condition can be read as: approximately 11-day PBMC culture with coronavirus spike peptide pools or control peptides (ViraFEST assay).

No antigens are known for them. The sample taken for sequencing was CD4+ T cells from blood, cultured in vitro. The receptors were gathered from a human donor who had recovered from COVID-19.

The CDR3 region is CASRPNRGYGYTF. DNA for the CDR3: TGTGCCAGCCGACCGAACAGGGGCTATGGCTACACCTTC. The chain recombines TRBV5-5 with TRBJ1-2; 7 positions match TRBD1. Germline CDR1 and CDR2: SGHKS and YYEKEE (reference sequence). The CDR3 totals 13 residues. J gave up 4 bases and V 7 bases, and 7 bases lay outside the gene matches.

As regards this clonotype: One junction end does not reproduce the germline sequence, and a read error may be involved. The chain joins TRBV7-7 to TRBJ2-5; TRBD1 aligns across 7 bases. There are 15 residues in the CDR3. Germline CDR1 and CDR2: SSHAT and FNYEAQ (reference sequence). CDR3 amino acids: CASSLLLGQQETQYF. DNA for the CDR3: TGTGCTAGCAGCCTTTTATTGGGACAGCAAGAGACCCAGTACTTC.

J is TRBJ1-2 and V is TRBV19; 10 bases agree with TRBD1. Germline V gene data show CDR1 as LNHDA and CDR2 as SQIVND (reference sequence). Unmatched junction bases numbered 7, after V lost 10 bases and J lost 2 bases. The CDR3 is 14 residues long. The CDR3 is CATRDRGSNYGYTF. The CDR3 nucleotides read TGTGCCACCCGGGACAGGGGATCAAACTATGGCTACACCTTC. The full variable domain, with the rest looked up from reference TRBV19 and TRBJ1-2, is DGGITQSPKYLFRKEGQNVTLSCEQNLNHDAMYWYRQDPGQGLRLIYYSQIVNDFQKGDIAEGYSVSREKKESFPLTVTSAQKNPTAFYLCATRDRGSNYGYTFGSGTRLTVV.

The J gene is TRBJ1-1, the V gene TRBV20-1; TRBD1 aligns across 10 bases. The CDR3 is made up of 13 amino acids. Germline V gene sequence: CDR1 DFQATT, CDR2 SNEGSKA (reference sequence). With V trimmed by 5 bases and J by 3 bases, 3 bases remained unmatched. The DNA for the CDR3 is TGCAGTGCTGGGGACAGGGGATACACTGAAGCTTTCTTT. Its translation: CSAGDRGYTEAFF.

This clonotype appeared a single time. In DNA, the CDR3 is TGTGCCAGCAGTGGAGGGGACTTATACTACAATGAGCAGTTCTTC. This encodes CASSGGDLYYNEQFF. This chain joins TRBV25-1 and TRBJ2-1, with TRBD2 as a possible D gene (6 bases). V lost 4 bases, J lost 3 bases, and 13 bases lay in between. The germline V gene has CDR1 MGHDK and CDR2 SYGVNS. This CDR3 comprises 15 residues.

This clonotype has just a few counts. The V gene is TRBV7-9, the J gene TRBJ1-3; 7 nucleotides agree with TRBD1. CDR3 size: 15 residues. Germline V gene lookup returns CDR1 SEHNR and CDR2 FQNEAQ (reference sequence). Trimming cost V 5 bases and J 2 bases; bases outside gene matches: 6. CDR3 in amino acids: CASSREGAAGNTIYF. The CDR3 nucleotides are TGTGCCAGCAGCCGAGAGGGGGCGGCTGGAAACACCATATATTTT.

The V gene is TRBV7-3, the J gene TRBJ2-1, with D perhaps given as TRBD1 or TRBD2 (6 bases each). V shed 1 base and J shed 4 bases, with 11 bases lying between them. Germline values: CDR1 SGHTA, CDR2 FQGTGA. This CDR3 has 15 residues. Here the CDR3 reads CASSLNGGAYNEQFF. The CDR3, as DNA: TGTGCCAGCAGCTTAAACGGGGGCGCTTACAATGAGCAGTTCTTC.

This clonotype has just a few counts. The CDR3, as DNA: TGTGCCAGCAGCTCCTTGGACCGAGTTCTCTCTGGAAACACCATATATTTT. This translates into CASSSLDRVLSGNTIYF. The chain is built from TRBV7-9 and TRBJ1-3, with D unclear. V was cut by 4 bases and J by 0 bases, with 16 bases left in between. Germline V gene lookup returns CDR1 SEHNR and CDR2 FQNEAQ (reference sequence). This CDR3 is built from 17 residues. Using reference TRBV7-9 and TRBJ1-3 for the parts outside the CDR3, the full variable domain is DTGVSQNPRHKITKRGQNVTFRCDPISEHNRLYWYRQTLGQGPEFLTYFQNEAQLEKSRLLSDRFSAERPKGSFSTLEIQRTEQGDSAMYLCASSSLDRVLSGNTIYFGEGSWLTVV.

A few counts support this clonotype. The chain recombines TRBV7-2 with TRBJ1-5; D is ambiguous. Between the trimmed V and J ends, which lost 5 bases and 6 bases, there was a span of 14 bases. Germline CDR1 is SGHTA and CDR2 is FQGNSA. CDR3 length: 14 residues. Here the CDR3 DNA reads TGTGCCAGCAGCCCGGGAAGCCCCGGTCAGCCCCAGCATTTT. As protein: CASSPGSPGQPQHF.

The rearrangement links TRBV7-3 to TRBJ2-2, with 14 nucleotides matching TRBD2. This CDR3 has 17 amino acids. Per the germline V gene, CDR1 is SGHTA and CDR2 is FQGTGA. J lost 7 bases, V lost 2 bases, and 6 bases had no gene match. The CDR3 region is CASSLGLAGGFGGELFF. The DNA of the CDR3 is TGTGCCAGCAGCTTAGGACTAGCGGGAGGTTTTGGCGGGGAGCTGTTTTTT.

The rearrangement joins TRBV20-1 to TRBJ2-1; TRBD1 matches 10 bases. Germline CDR1 and CDR2: DFQATT and SNEGSKA (reference sequence). V gave up 6 bases and J gave up 4 bases; unmatched junction bases: 0. This CDR3 region has 12 residues. Written as DNA, the CDR3 is TGCAGTGCGGGACAGGGGTACAATGAGCAGTTCTTC. Protein sequence: CSAGQGYNEQFF.